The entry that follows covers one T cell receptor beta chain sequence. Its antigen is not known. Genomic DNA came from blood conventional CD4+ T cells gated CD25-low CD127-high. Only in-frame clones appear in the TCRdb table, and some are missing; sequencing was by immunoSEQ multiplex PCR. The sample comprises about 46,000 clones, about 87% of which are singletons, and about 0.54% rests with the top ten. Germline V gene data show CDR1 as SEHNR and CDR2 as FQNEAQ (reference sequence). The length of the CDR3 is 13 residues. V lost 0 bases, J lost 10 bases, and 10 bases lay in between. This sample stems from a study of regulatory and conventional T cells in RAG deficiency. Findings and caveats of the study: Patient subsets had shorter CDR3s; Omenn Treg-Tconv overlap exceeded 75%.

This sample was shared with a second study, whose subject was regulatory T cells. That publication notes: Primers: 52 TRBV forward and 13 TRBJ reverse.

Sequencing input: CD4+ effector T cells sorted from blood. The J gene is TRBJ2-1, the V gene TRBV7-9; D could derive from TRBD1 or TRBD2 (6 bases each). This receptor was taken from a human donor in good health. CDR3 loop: CASSLAGGPEQFF. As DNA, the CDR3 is TGTGCCAGCAGCTTAGCGGGGGGCCCCGAGCAGTTCTTC.